The rows below give T cell receptor beta chains drawn from one sample of a study of identical twins. TCRdb used MiXCR to reprocess the 5' RACE reads, holding one entry per CDR3 protein. The sample contains 220,000 or so distinct CDR3 sequences, around 7% of which appear only once. This sample was shared with a second study, whose subject was yellow fever vaccine responses in identical twins.

Material for sequencing was memory (CD45RO+) T cells sorted from blood. The receptor set was obtained from a woman aged 18-29 years in good health. The conserved cysteine and the conserved F or W are not part of the CDR3 here. The order of the fields is J gene, V gene, CDR3 protein.

TRBJ2-2 TRBV28 ASSFSGVGGGELF
TRBJ2-1 TRBV14 ASSQEWGVGEQF
TRBJ2-7 TRBV2 ASSGPGTSGTYEQY
TRBJ2-1 TRBV18 ASSPPGTVRANEQF
TRBJ2-1 TRBV5-1 ASRVGLSSSYNEQF
TRBJ2-1 TRBV27 ASSFELRGGPYNEQF
TRBJ2-7 TRBV6-1 ASRQRTSSYEQY
TRBJ2-7 TRBV7-9 ASSSGGGSKEQY
TRBJ1-4 TRBV2 ASSEWGANEKLF
TRBJ2-2 TRBV9 ASSTAGTSGTTGELF
TRBJ1-5 TRBV4-1 ASSQDALNQPQH
TRBJ1-5 TRBV12-3/TRBV12-4 ASSLRGGNSNQPQH
TRBJ1-5 TRBV28 ASTGDNQPQH
TRBJ2-1 TRBV10-3 ASQRDYSNEQS
TRBJ1-1 TRBV15 ATSRELYTEAF
TRBJ1-5 TRBV28 ASTWGQPFHNQPQH
TRBJ1-1 TRBV29-1 SVAGTTDTEAF
TRBJ2-3 TRBV7-7 ASSFGKAETQY
TRBJ2-5 TRBV6-1 ASSQTRTETQY
TRBJ2-1 TRBV10-3 ATGTTIYNEQF
TRBJ1-4 TRBV6-1 ASSDPTGGGEKLF
TRBJ2-2 TRBV20-1 SARVGGELF
TRBJ2-3 TRBV20-1 SAWTSGSWDTQY
TRBJ2-7 TRBV14 ASSRRVASYEQY
TRBJ2-7 TRBV10-1 ASSHTRDIKGYEQY
TRBJ1-1 TRBV3-1 ASSQGGGLNTEAF
TRBJ2-1 TRBV4-2 ASSQEPSGGTSYNEQF
TRBJ2-2 TRBV6-1 ASSGDRGPEFFTGELF
TRBJ2-5 TRBV20-1 SAHRQGSETQY
TRBJ2-7 TRBV7-2 ASSWPGSPYEQY
TRBJ2-5 TRBV5-1 ASSLGQGLRETQY
TRBJ1-2 TRBV7-8 ASSLGQGVGGYT
TRBJ2-3 TRBV20-1 SARDTGGNTDTQY
TRBJ2-1 TRBV29-1 SVDYGGLGNEQF
TRBJ1-2 TRBV7-8 ASSLAGHYNYGYT
TRBJ2-1 TRBV12-5 ASVGLAGTEQF
TRBJ1-1 TRBV20-1 RGGDNTEAF
TRBJ2-1 TRBV7-7 ASSLGAGVGNEQF
TRBJ1-1 TRBV6-1 ASIGTENTEAF
TRBJ1-1 TRBV27 ASSLQRRGNTEAF
TRBJ2-3 TRBV5-6 ASSLMEDTQY
TRBJ1-5 TRBV6-5 ASSYRAATNQPQH
TRBJ2-1 TRBV4-1 ASSQDRTPYNEQF
TRBJ2-2 TRBV11-2 ASSLEGGSTNTGELF
TRBJ2-7 TRBV2 ASSEVRSSYEQY
TRBJ1-1 TRBV5-1 ASSPGTDTEAF
TRBJ2-2 TRBV20-1 SASDRGETGELV
TRBJ2-1 TRBV2 ASRERDRQLSYNEQF
TRBJ1-4 TRBV3-1 ASSPTLQGGNEKLF
TRBJ1-5 TRBV7-2 ASSAGGSNQPQH
TRBJ2-7 TRBV7-9 ASSSEGSYEQY